This TCR beta chain stems from a study of T cells in Graves' hyperthyroidism and ophthalmopathy. Uncontrolled infection, other autoimmune disease, pregnancy or lactation disqualified patients from enrolment. This clonotype has only a few counts. Its specificity is not known. Amplification of TCR beta CDR3 regions was performed using RNA transcripts as template. TCR CDR3 underwent first-round RT-PCR with the HTBI primer set. MiXCR, applied by TCRdb to the multiplex PCR reads, yields one record per CDR3 protein. In the table there are approximately 600,000 distinct CDR3 sequences, roughly 20% of which are singletons. V shed 3 bases and J 7 bases; nucleotides not matched to a gene: 10. The CDR3 is made up of 14 amino acids. Germline CDR1 DFQATT, CDR2 SNEGSKA (reference sequence). Study observations and caveats: Classification by a 13 V-J model distinguished ophthalmopathy from stable hyperthyroidism.

Sequenced material: blood. This TCR was sampled from a man under 40 with Graves' ophthalmopathy. The chain links TRBV20-1 to TRBJ2-5; 8 bases are a match to TRBD1. The CDR3 protein is CSASTGTGQGTQYF. The CDR3 DNA follows: TGCAGTGCTAGTACTGGGACAGGACAGGGGACCCAGTACTTC.